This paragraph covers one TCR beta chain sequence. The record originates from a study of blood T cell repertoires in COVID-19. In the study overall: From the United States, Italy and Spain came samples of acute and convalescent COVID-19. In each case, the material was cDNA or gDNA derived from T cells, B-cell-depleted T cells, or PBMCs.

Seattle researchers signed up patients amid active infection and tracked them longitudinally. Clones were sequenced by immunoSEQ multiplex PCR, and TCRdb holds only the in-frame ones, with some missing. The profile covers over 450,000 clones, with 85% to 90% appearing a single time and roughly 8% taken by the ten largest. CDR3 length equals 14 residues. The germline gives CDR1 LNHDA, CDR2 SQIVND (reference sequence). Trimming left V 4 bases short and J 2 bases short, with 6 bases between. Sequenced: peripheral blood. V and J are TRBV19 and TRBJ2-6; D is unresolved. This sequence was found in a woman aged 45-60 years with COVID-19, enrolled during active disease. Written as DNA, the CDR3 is TGTGCCAGTAGTACCCAGACTGGGGCCAACGTCCTGACTTTC. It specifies CASSTQTGANVLTF. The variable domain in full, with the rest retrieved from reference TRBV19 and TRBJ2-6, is DGGITQSPKYLFRKEGQNVTLSCEQNLNHDAMYWYRQDPGQGLRLIYYSQIVNDFQKGDIAEGYSVSREKKESFPLTVTSAQKNPTAFYLCASSTQTGANVLTFGAGSRLTVL.